A selection of T cell receptor beta chains follows, all from one sample in a study of blood T cell repertoires in COVID-19. The protocol was immunoSEQ multiplex PCR, while the TCRdb copy is restricted to in-frame clones and leaves out a portion. The data contain under 200,000 clones, 90% of them singletons. The sample was peripheral blood. The receptors come from a man aged 50 or older with acute or convalescent COVID-19. Both conserved end residues are part of each CDR3. A D gene is named only where the DNA matches it firmly.

D gene,J gene,V gene,CDR3 protein
TRBD1,TRBJ2-5,TRBV5-6,CASSWWDRDSWETQYF
TRBD2,TRBJ2-3,TRBV10-3,CAHGTTSGGGTDTQYF
NA,TRBJ1-1,TRBV18,CASSPQINAGTTNTEAFF
NA,TRBJ2-5,TRBV7-8,CASSLGIQGMSTQYF
NA,TRBJ2-5,TRBV11-2,CASSLGAGFGETQYF
TRBD1,TRBJ2-1,TRBV7-9,CASSLVWTGALYNEQFF
NA,TRBJ1-1,TRBV6-5,CASNNGRGRAFF
NA,TRBJ1-2,TRBV6-6,CASRVPPSYGYTF
NA,TRBJ1-5,TRBV7-8,CASSLLALGYSNQPQHF
NA,TRBJ2-7,TRBV18,CASSLGQGDYEQYF
NA,TRBJ2-2,TRBV5-4,CASSLVADMTGELFF
NA,TRBJ1-4,TRBV4-3,CASSQDRGVANEKLFF
NA,TRBJ2-5,TRBV2,CASSGSGGRETQYF
NA,TRBJ1-1,TRBV2,CASRPRKNTEAFF
TRBD1,TRBJ2-7,TRBV4-2,CASSQVVLGWTGDPYEQYF
NA,TRBJ2-1,TRBV7-9,CASLDGRSSYNEQFF
TRBD1,TRBJ1-6,TRBV6-4,CASSEQGASPLHF
TRBD1,TRBJ1-2,TRBV5-5,CASSLKVTGEGQGYTF
NA,TRBJ1-4,TRBV24-1,CATSDAHGANEKLFF
TRBD2,TRBJ2-2,TRBV7-9,CASSSKGGRNTGELFF
NA,TRBJ2-2,TRBV5-6,CASSFLDRPNTGELFF
TRBD2,TRBJ2-7,TRBV10-1,CASSPGTRGLREQYF
NA,TRBJ1-6,TRBV5-6,CASSPGLDSPLHF
TRBD1,TRBJ1-4,TRBV28,CASSTPGQGARNEKLFF
TRBD2,TRBJ2-3,TRBV7-6,CASSQTGGGSDTQYF
NA,TRBJ1-1,TRBV28,CASSNLDRNTEAFF
NA,TRBJ2-2,TRBV10-1,CASSPADSRSTGELFF
TRBD1,TRBJ1-3,TRBV5-5,CASRPGQGVNTIYF
NA,TRBJ1-3,TRBV11-2,CASSFVTTGNTIYF
TRBD1,TRBJ2-6,TRBV4-1,CASSQQGRGRLGANVLTF
NA,TRBJ2-1,TRBV6-5,CASISPRSYNEQFF
NA,TRBJ2-5,TRBV27,CASGLGRKETQYF
NA,TRBJ2-1,TRBV7-7,CASSLREGAGNEQFF
NA,TRBJ1-1,TRBV21-1,CASSKGDRVYTEAFF
NA,TRBJ2-5,TRBV7-2,CASSPQQGQETQYF
TRBD1,TRBJ2-2,TRBV5-1,CASSADRVWQIGELFF
TRBD1,TRBJ1-4,TRBV27,CASSSYKGAPNEKLFF
NA,TRBJ1-4,TRBV11-2,CASSLEQGLHEKLFF
NA,TRBJ2-1,TRBV6-5,CASSYSNRGRYNEQFF
NA,TRBJ1-3,TRBV7-8,CASSLEQGRNTIYF